These T cell receptor beta chains were read from a single sample in a study of blood T cell repertoires in COVID-19. Using immunoSEQ multiplex PCR, the repertoire was profiled, and TCRdb retains in-frame clones only, with some absent. The sample contains 300,000 to 400,000 clones, around 92% of which appear only once. The sequenced material came from peripheral blood. These receptors originate from a young woman with COVID-19, enrolled during active disease. Both conserved end residues are part of each CDR3. A D gene is named only where the DNA matches it firmly. The size of a clone is reported for some rows only, either as once, few or many, or as a class for expanded clones.

CDR3	J	V	size	D
CASTLAGGAEPDTQYF	TRBJ2-3	TRBV7-8	.	TRBD2
CASSHSDKEDGYTF	TRBJ1-2	TRBV3-1/TRBV3-2	.	.
CASSSAGLGGGWADTQYF	TRBJ2-3	TRBV7-2	once	.
CASSPRGVDNSPLHF	TRBJ1-6	TRBV11-2	.	.
CASSSPGLAGGSSYNEQFF	TRBJ2-1	TRBV7-2	.	TRBD2
CASSFGREDRASGYTF	TRBJ1-2	TRBV11-3	.	.
CSVGRDGEQFF	TRBJ2-1	TRBV29-1	.	.
CASSPPTGTGNTQYF	TRBJ2-3	TRBV18	.	TRBD1
CASSLYPPSGRGNEQFF	TRBJ2-1	TRBV27	once	TRBD2
CASSPLAPGGDGYTF	TRBJ1-2	TRBV27	.	.
CASSRRLPPTNIQYF	TRBJ2-4	TRBV7-9	.	.
CASSPYIAGGPNEQFF	TRBJ2-1	TRBV7-9	.	TRBD2
CASPRAGNTIYF	TRBJ1-3	TRBV18	.	.
CASSLAGGGVTDTQYF	TRBJ2-3	TRBV13	once	TRBD2
CASSYTELAPIGELFF	TRBJ2-2	TRBV6-2/TRBV6-3	.	TRBD2
CASSLGDRGIRGYTF	TRBJ1-2	TRBV4-3	.	TRBD1
CATSPRTDGELFF	TRBJ2-2	TRBV10-3	.	.
CASSRLLAGAYNEQFF	TRBJ2-1	TRBV6-6	once	TRBD2
CASSFPSGTDTQYF	TRBJ2-3	TRBV11-3	.	.
CASSSSGAYNEQFF	TRBJ2-1	TRBV5-1	.	TRBD2
CASSLFRQDWDNGYTF	TRBJ1-2	TRBV7-8	once	.
CASSGGSNEKLFF	TRBJ1-4	TRBV9	.	.
CASSARDRMNTEAFF	TRBJ1-1	TRBV19	.	TRBD1
CASSTPGLAGGVQYF	TRBJ2-5	TRBV11-3	.	TRBD2
CASSTRREGTQYF	TRBJ2-5	TRBV6-5	.	TRBD2
CATSDNSGGEAFF	TRBJ1-1	TRBV24-1	.	TRBD1
CASSLRGGAHEQFF	TRBJ2-1	TRBV7-6	.	TRBD2
CASAGGAEGYTF	TRBJ1-2	TRBV27	.	TRBD1
CASSPGTNYGYTF	TRBJ1-2	TRBV28	.	.
CASSFSANYGYTF	TRBJ1-2	TRBV28	.	.
CASSPGSGLGYSNQPQHF	TRBJ1-5	TRBV19	few	.
CASSGTSNTGELFF	TRBJ2-2	TRBV10-1	few	.
CASSSNYRVPQETQYF	TRBJ2-5	TRBV19	once	.